This passage covers 20 T cell receptor beta chains from one sample sequenced in a study of OX40 agonist ivuxolimab in advanced cancers. Libraries were prepared by immunoSEQ multiplex PCR; TCRdb keeps only in-frame clonotypes and omits some of them. The sample records tens of thousands of clones, about 89% being singletons. The sample here was CD4+ or CD8+ T cells sorted from blood, taken in a trial of the OX40 agonist ivuxolimab. Every receptor here comes from an adult with an advanced solid tumor such as melanoma, head and neck, liver or kidney cancer.

This sequence joins TRBV7-2 and TRBJ1-6; possibly TRBD1 for D (5 bases). Trimming removed 5 bases at V and 1 base at J, with 12 bases between. Germline-derived CDR1 and CDR2 are SGHTA and FQGNSA. The CDR3 covers 16 residues. This CDR3 reads CASSPGQGSYNSPLHF. CDR3 DNA: TGTGCCAGCAGCCCAGGGCAGGGTTCCTATAATTCACCCCTCCACTTT.

V gene TRBV5-1 combines with J gene TRBJ1-1; 9 bases agree with TRBD1. Germline assignment: CDR1 SGHRS and CDR2 YFSETQ. This CDR3 contains 15 residues. Trimming cost V 4 bases and J 0 bases; bases outside gene matches: 4. CDR3 DNA sequence: TGCGCCAGCAGCACAAGACAGGGGGTGAACACTGAAGCTTTCTTT. Its protein product is CASSTRQGVNTEAFF.

The CDR3 DNA reads as TGTGCCAGCAGCTTGGGACAGGGGGCTGGGACTAATGAAAAACTGTTTTTT. This sequence encodes CASSLGQGAGTNEKLFF. This chain uses TRBV7-9 with TRBJ1-4, with 12 bases fitting TRBD1. The CDR3 is made up of 17 amino acids. Germline loops: CDR1 SEHNR, CDR2 FQNEAQ (reference sequence). V gave up 3 bases and J gave up 2 bases; unmatched junction bases: 4.

Only a few counts were recorded for this clone. This rearrangement joins TRBV10-3 to TRBJ1-3; D call uncertain. CDR3 length: 15 amino acids. V lost 2 bases and J 4 bases, leaving 12 bases between the germline ends. Germline values: CDR1 ENHRY, CDR2 SYGVKD. The CDR3 loop reads CAISEPGHLGNTIYF. The CDR3 DNA is TGTGCCATCAGTGAGCCGGGTCACCTGGGAAACACCATATATTTT.

This clone was found once. This chain links TRBV19 with TRBJ2-3; D might be TRBD1 (6 bases). Germline V CDR1 and CDR2: LNHDA, SQIVND (reference sequence). Trimming stripped 3 bases from V and 5 bases from J, with 18 bases between. The CDR3 runs to 16 residues. The CDR3 region has the DNA TGTGCCAGTAGTATTAACTCAGGGGCGACCCAAGATACGCAGTATTTT. Its protein product is CASSINSGATQDTQYF.

DNA of the CDR3: TGTGCCAGCAGGTCCGGGGGCCCCTACAATGAGCAGTTCTTC. Amino acid sequence: CASRSGGPYNEQFF. The rearrangement links TRBV6-1 to TRBJ2-1; D assignment may be TRBD1 or TRBD2 (6 bases each). CDR3 size: 14 residues. With 6 bases removed from V and 2 bases from J, the gap between germline ends came to 11 bases. Germline V CDR1 and CDR2: MNHNS, SASEGT.

This chain links TRBV27 with TRBJ1-1; tentative D call: TRBD1 (6 bases). Germline-derived CDR1 and CDR2 are MNHEY and SMNVEV (reference sequence). This CDR3 contains 13 residues. V lost 7 bases to trimming and J lost 0 bases, with 9 bases between them. DNA for the CDR3: TGTGCCAGCACGGACAGTATGAACACTGAAGCTTTCTTT. Its translation is CASTDSMNTEAFF.

J is TRBJ1-2 and V is TRBV29-1; D is unresolved. The CDR3 consists of 14 residues. Germline CDR1 and CDR2: SQVTM and ANQGSEA. Trimming stripped 6 bases from V and 5 bases from J, with 19 bases between. CDR3 bases: TGCAGCGTCCGACAAGAGGGCTTGGGATATGGCTACACCTTC. Translating it yields CSVRQEGLGYGYTF. Full variable domain (outside the CDR3, taken from reference TRBV29-1 and TRBJ1-2): SAVISQKPSRDICQRGTSLTIQCQVDSQVTMMFWYRQQPGQSLTLIATANQGSEATYESGFVIDKFPISRPNLTFSTLTVSNMSPEDSSIYLCSVRQEGLGYGYTFGSGTRLTVV.

J is TRBJ2-3 and V is TRBV7-9, with D unresolved. V lost 2 bases and J lost 1, with 22 bases in between. The CDR3 length is 19 residues. Germline V lookup: CDR1 SEHNR, CDR2 FQNEAQ (reference sequence). The CDR3 bases are TGTGCCAGCAGCTTATTCTCCGTGAAGGGAAAACTGGGCACAGATACGCAGTATTTT. It yields the protein CASSLFSVKGKLGTDTQYF.

The chain joins TRBV19 to TRBJ1-5, with unresolved D. The length of the CDR3 is 13 residues. Looked up from germline, CDR1 is LNHDA and CDR2 is SQIVND (reference sequence). The germline V and J ends were trimmed by 5 bases and 3 bases, with 8 bases remaining between them. CDR3 region: CASSGRANQPQHF. The CDR3 DNA is TGTGCCAGTAGTGGGAGGGCCAATCAGCCCCAGCATTTT.

The chain has TRBV27 and TRBJ2-5, with D possibly TRBD2 on 5 matching bases. The J call could be wrong; TRBJ2-7 is a better fit for the DNA end. This CDR3 contains 15 residues. CDR1 is MNHEY and CDR2 is SMNVEV in the germline V gene (reference sequence). In DNA, the CDR3 is TGTGCCAGCAGTTTAGCCGTCGGGGTCGCGTACGAGCAGTACTTC. Protein product: CASSLAVGVAYEQYF.

The chain carries TRBV7-2 and TRBJ1-5; D not certain. V was pared by 0 bases and J by 4 bases, with 13 bases between. The CDR3 covers 16 residues. Germline CDR1 reads SGHTA; CDR2 reads FQGNSA. The CDR3 sequence: CASSLAPGMGNQPQHF. DNA for the CDR3: TGTGCCAGCAGCTTAGCGCCCGGGATGGGTAATCAGCCCCAGCATTTT.

The chain combines TRBV2 with TRBJ1-2; D is undetermined. The germline V and J ends were trimmed by 4 bases and 14 bases, with 14 bases remaining between them. There are 11 residues in the CDR3. The germline V gene encodes CDR1 SNHLY and CDR2 FYNNEI. CDR3 in DNA: TGTGCCAGCAGTGGGGAGTCGGGCGCGACCTTC. Amino acids: CASSGESGATF.

This clone was counted a single time. The gene calls are TRBV5-1 and TRBJ2-3; a weak D match, TRBD1 (6 bases). The germline V gene has CDR1 SGHRS and CDR2 YFSETQ. The CDR3 has 16 residues. With 2 bases removed from V and 0 bases from J, the gap between germline ends came to 13 bases. The CDR3 spells CASSFGQTTSTDTQYF. The CDR3 bases are TGCGCCAGCAGCTTCGGACAGACCACTAGCACAGATACGCAGTATTTT.

The rearrangement links TRBV2 to TRBJ1-1, with D unresolved. This CDR3 region has 11 residues. Germline CDR1 and CDR2: SNHLY and FYNNEI. V lost 7 bases and J lost 7, with 10 bases in between. The DNA of the CDR3 is TGTGCCAGCACCCCCATGGATGAAGCTTTCTTT. This gives the protein CASTPMDEAFF.

This sequence joins TRBV7-9 and TRBJ2-5, with 8 bases lining up with TRBD2. J was trimmed by 2 bases and V by 5 bases; bases with no gene match: 7. Germline CDR1 and CDR2: SEHNR and FQNEAQ (reference sequence). This CDR3 has 15 residues. The CDR3 is CASSAAGETQETQYF. The CDR3 DNA reads TGTGCCAGCAGCGCAGCGGGAGAAACACAAGAGACCCAGTACTTC.

The rearrangement links TRBV19 to TRBJ1-5; weak D call: TRBD1 (6 bases). Trimming took 7 bases from V and 4 from J, leaving 14 bases between them. There are 14 residues in the CDR3. Germline CDR1 is LNHDA and CDR2 is SQIVND (reference sequence). CDR3 DNA sequence: TGTGCCAGTATTCAGGGGAGAGTTAATCAGCCCCAGCATTTT. Residues: CASIQGRVNQPQHF.

This clone was recorded only once. The chain recombines TRBV6-6 with TRBJ2-6, with D perhaps TRBD2 (6 bases). Trimming left V 11 bases short and J 1 base short, with 6 bases between. The CDR3 length is 12 residues. Germline V gives CDR1 MNHNY, CDR2 SVGAGI (reference sequence). CDR3 residues: CAGGSGANVLTF. CDR3 DNA: TGTGCCGGAGGGTCTGGGGCCAACGTCCTGACTTTC.

The chain employs TRBV7-6 and TRBJ2-6; 7 bases match TRBD1. With V trimmed by 4 bases and J by 0 bases, 9 bases remained unmatched. The CDR3 has 18 amino acids. Per the germline V gene, CDR1 is SGHVS and CDR2 is FNYEAQ. CDR3 amino acids: CASSSRQGLFSGANVLTF. CDR3 sequence (DNA): TGTGCCAGCAGCTCAAGACAGGGCCTCTTCTCTGGGGCCAACGTCCTGACTTTC.

The genes are TRBV9 and TRBJ1-1; D might be TRBD1 (5 bases). Germline V CDR1 and CDR2: SGDLS, YYNGEE. With 0 bases removed from V and 3 bases from J, the gap between germline ends came to 15 bases. This CDR3 is 16 amino acids long. The chain's CDR3 is CASSVAEGRRDTEAFF. DNA of the CDR3: TGTGCCAGCAGCGTAGCTGAGGGGCGCAGGGACACTGAAGCTTTCTTT.